A selection of T cell receptor beta chains follows, all from one sample in a study of CD8 T cells in ankylosing spondylitis. TCRdb processed the 5' RACE reads anew with MiXCR; each CDR3 protein has one entry. The sample includes about 300,000 distinct CDR3 sequences, less than 25% seen only once; the top ten take 3.5% to 4.5%. Sequencing was carried out using blood, either unsorted or a sorted T cell fraction (not recorded which). The receptors stem from a female donor with ankylosing spondylitis or in good health (not recorded which). CDR3s include the opening cysteine and the closing phenylalanine or tryptophan.

cdr3_aa j_call cdr3_length v_call
CSAPTGLGRRDEQFF TRBJ2-1 15 TRBV20-1
CASSQDKGNEQFF TRBJ2-1 13 TRBV3-1
CASSLGGLAGGSGETQYF TRBJ2-5 18 TRBV2
CSVEASTSGALSYNEQFF TRBJ2-1 18 TRBV29-1
CSSIWEGVHEQFF TRBJ2-1 13 TRBV20-1
CASSPGGGGSPLHF TRBJ1-6 14 TRBV6-1
CSARGRHAGDQPQHF TRBJ1-5 15 TRBV20-1
CASSAGVQETQYF TRBJ2-5 13 TRBV6-2/TRBV6-3
CASSRDRGRDQPQHF TRBJ1-5 15 TRBV5-5
CAWRAGPYNEQFF TRBJ2-1 13 TRBV30
CASSLAGTKTYEQYF TRBJ2-7 15 TRBV7-2
CASSPPPTGREAFF TRBJ1-1 14 TRBV18
CAFRGANEQFF TRBJ2-1 11 TRBV24-1
CASVGTSGRRETQYF TRBJ2-5 15 TRBV2
CSARTSGLAGPNEQFF TRBJ2-1 16 TRBV20-1
CASSQDRGNTEAFF TRBJ1-1 14 TRBV4-3
CASSGASYEQYF TRBJ2-7 12 TRBV5-1
CSASWMRVAGGPRNEQFF TRBJ2-1 18 TRBV20-1
CASRVDRAYNEQFF TRBJ2-1 14 TRBV27
CSARTDRGDYGYTF TRBJ1-2 14 TRBV20-1
CASSLEGDSYQPQHF TRBJ1-5 15 TRBV5-1
CASSLSHVEQFF TRBJ2-1 12 TRBV12-3/TRBV12-4
CASSRVGGLGSPLHF TRBJ1-6 15 TRBV12-3/TRBV12-4
CASSLDRDTRMNTEAFF TRBJ1-1 17 TRBV11-2
CSAAGTEQTHNEQFF TRBJ2-1 15 TRBV20-1
CSVANSGGSHEQYF TRBJ2-7 14 TRBV29-1
CASRSAGGYQPQHF TRBJ1-5 14 TRBV6-1